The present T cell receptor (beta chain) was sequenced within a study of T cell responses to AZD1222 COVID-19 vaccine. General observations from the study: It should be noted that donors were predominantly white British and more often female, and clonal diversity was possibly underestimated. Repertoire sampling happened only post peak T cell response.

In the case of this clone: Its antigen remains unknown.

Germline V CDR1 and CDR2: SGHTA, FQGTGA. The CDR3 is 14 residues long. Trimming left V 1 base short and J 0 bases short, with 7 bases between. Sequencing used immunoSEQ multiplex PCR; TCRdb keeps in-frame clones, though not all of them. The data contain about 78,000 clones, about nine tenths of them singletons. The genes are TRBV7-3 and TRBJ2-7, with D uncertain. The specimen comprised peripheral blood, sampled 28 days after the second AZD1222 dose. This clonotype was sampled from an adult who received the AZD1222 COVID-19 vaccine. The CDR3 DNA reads TGTGCCAGCAGCTTAAACACCGGCTCCTACGAGCAGTACTTC. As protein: CASSLNTGSYEQYF.